The 22 T cell receptor beta chains presented below share a single source sample, sequenced in a study of OX40 agonist ivuxolimab in advanced cancers. Libraries were prepared by immunoSEQ multiplex PCR; TCRdb keeps only in-frame clonotypes and omits some of them. The table lists approximately 60,000 clones, roughly nine tenths of them singletons. Material: CD4+ or CD8+ T cells sorted from blood, obtained in a trial of the OX40 agonist ivuxolimab. Receptors originate from an adult with an advanced solid tumor such as melanoma, head and neck, liver or kidney cancer.

The chain has TRBV9 and TRBJ2-6; D is unclear. CDR1 is SGDLS, CDR2 YYNGEE, per germline. The CDR3 covers 15 residues. With 2 bases removed from V and 0 bases from J, the gap between germline ends came to 6 bases. CDR3 nucleotide sequence: TGTGCCAGCAGCGTGGAGAGCTCTGGGGCCAACGTCCTGACTTTC. Encoded protein: CASSVESSGANVLTF.

The V call is TRBV7-9, the J call TRBJ1-4; D is ambiguous. CDR3 length equals 15 residues. V lost 1 base and J 4 bases, leaving 10 bases between the germline ends. Germline V gene sequence: CDR1 SEHNR, CDR2 FQNEAQ (reference sequence). The CDR3 here is CASSLELQLNEKLFF. The CDR3 coding sequence is TGTGCCAGCAGCTTAGAACTACAGCTTAATGAAAAACTGTTTTTT.

About this clone itself: One junction end does not reproduce the germline sequence, and a read error may be involved. This rearrangement joins TRBV7-7 to TRBJ2-1; weak D call: TRBD2 (7 bases). Germline V gene data show CDR1 as SSHAT and CDR2 as FNYEAQ (reference sequence). The CDR3 spans 15 residues. This CDR3 reads CASSPGAGAFNEQFF. Here the CDR3 DNA reads TGTGCTAGCAGCCCAGGGGCGGGAGCCTTCAATGAGCAGTTCTTC. The whole variable domain, remainder taken from reference TRBV7-7 and TRBJ2-1, is GAGVSQSPRYKVTKRGQDVTLRCDPISSHATLYWYQQALGQGPEFLTYFNYEAQPDKSGLPSDRFSAERPEGSISTLTIQRTEQRDSAMYRCASSPGAGAFNEQFFGPGTRLTVL.

J is TRBJ2-5 and V is TRBV10-1; the D is unclear. Germline V gene sequence: CDR1 WNHNN, CDR2 SYGVQD (reference sequence). The CDR3 is 13 residues long. Trimming took off 4 bases at V and 2 bases at J, with 8 bases between the two ends. The CDR3 sequence is CASSVNPQETQYF. CDR3 DNA: TGCGCCAGCAGTGTAAACCCTCAAGAGACCCAGTACTTC.

This sequence joins TRBV7-9 and TRBJ2-7; no definite D call. In germline, CDR1 is SEHNR, CDR2 FQNEAQ (reference sequence). This CDR3 comprises 14 residues. Trimming took 4 bases from V and 7 from J, leaving 17 bases between them. CDR3 residues: CASSSGARPGEQYF. CDR3 coding DNA: TGTGCCAGCAGCTCCGGCGCCCGCCCCGGGGAGCAGTACTTC.

This clone came up once. The chain has TRBV28 and TRBJ1-2, with D perhaps TRBD1 (6 bases). Germline values: CDR1 MDHEN, CDR2 SYDVKM. Trimming pared 3 bases from V and 4 bases from J, leaving 12 bases between. The CDR3 has 14 residues. CDR3 in DNA: TGTGCCAGCAGTTTGGGGGCGGGGGCCTATGGCTACACCTTC. Translating gives CASSLGAGAYGYTF.

The rearrangement joins TRBV11-1 to TRBJ2-7, with D hard to call. V was pared by 5 bases and J by 0 bases, with 8 bases between. CDR1 is SGHAT and CDR2 is FQDESV in the germline V gene (reference sequence). CDR3 length: 13 amino acids. The CDR3 reads CASSPGFSYEQYF. CDR3 DNA: TGTGCCAGCAGCCCCGGGTTCTCCTACGAGCAGTACTTC.

This chain uses TRBV28 with TRBJ2-1; D is undetermined. V lost 6 bases and J lost 7, with 10 bases in between. CDR1 MDHEN and CDR2 SYDVKM come from the germline V gene. CDR3 length: 12 amino acids. CDR3 nucleotides: TGTGCCAGCAGCGCTATGACTAATGAGCAGTTCTTC. It yields the protein CASSAMTNEQFF.

The V and J genes are TRBV6-5 and TRBJ2-7; TRBD1 might be the D (6 bases). V was clipped by 0 bases and J by 5 bases, with 14 bases between them. Germline V CDR1 and CDR2: MNHEY, SVGAGI. There are 15 residues in the CDR3. The CDR3 DNA reads as TGTGCCAGCAGTTACTCTCAGGGGAAGGGCAACGAGCAGTACTTC. It specifies CASSYSQGKGNEQYF.

The chain's CDR3 is CASAFNGAGELFF. CDR3 bases: TGTGCTAGTGCCTTCAACGGCGCCGGGGAGCTGTTTTTT. The V call is TRBV12-5, the J call TRBJ2-2, with D unclear. With 7 bases removed from V and 6 bases from J, the gap between germline ends came to 12 bases. CDR1 and CDR2 from the germline V gene are LGHNT and FRNRAP. The CDR3 has 13 residues.

The rearrangement joins TRBV5-1 to TRBJ2-3; 8 positions match TRBD1. The CDR3 is 14 residues long. J lost 8 bases, V lost 0 bases, and 5 bases had no gene match. Looked up from germline, CDR1 is SGHRS and CDR2 is YFSETQ. CDR3 sequence: CASSLGQGTGTQYF. CDR3 bases: TGCGCCAGCAGCTTGGGACAGGGGACGGGTACGCAGTATTTT.

The V and J genes are TRBV25-1 and TRBJ2-7; D is unresolved. The CDR3 totals 12 residues. Germline loops: CDR1 MGHDK, CDR2 SYGVNS. Trimming pared 4 bases from V and 0 bases from J, leaving 4 bases between. The CDR3 nucleotides read TGTGCCAGCAGTGGCCTCTCCTACGAGCAGTACTTC. It translates to CASSGLSYEQYF.

The chain couples TRBV10-2 to TRBJ2-7; D possibly corresponds to TRBD1 (5 bases). Trimming cost V 5 bases and J 2 bases, with 13 bases left between them. Germline CDR1 WSHSY, CDR2 SAAADI. The CDR3 has 14 residues. Here the CDR3 reads CASSTGRTTYEQYF. The CDR3 DNA sequence: TGCGCCAGCAGTACAGGACGGACAACCTACGAGCAGTACTTC.

The CDR3 loop reads CASSQDGGSLNQPQHF. In DNA, the CDR3 is TGTGCCAGCAGCCAAGATGGAGGTTCCCTCAATCAGCCCCAGCATTTT. The V call is TRBV4-2, the J call TRBJ1-5; D remains ambiguous. This CDR3 region has 16 residues. Trimming stripped 0 bases from V and 3 bases from J, with 12 bases between. Germline CDR1 reads LGHNA; CDR2 reads YNFKEQ.

The chain links TRBV6-5 to TRBJ2-5; D is possibly TRBD1 (6 bases). Germline CDR1 is MNHEY and CDR2 is SVGAGI. This CDR3 comprises 14 residues. Trimming removed 6 bases from V and 7 bases from J, with 18 bases in between. The CDR3 DNA sequence: TGTGCCAGCAGAGCTGCAGGGGCCTCAGGGACCCAGTACTTC. Its protein product is CASRAAGASGTQYF.

The chain recombines TRBV11-1 with TRBJ1-1; no definite D call. V was clipped by 2 bases and J by 0 bases, with 7 bases between them. In germline, CDR1 is SGHAT, CDR2 FQDESV (reference sequence). The CDR3 consists of 14 residues. Written as DNA, the CDR3 is TGTGCCAGCAGCTTATCTGTTCTGAACACTGAAGCTTTCTTT. Protein sequence: CASSLSVLNTEAFF.

The chain is built from TRBV18 and TRBJ2-3; 9 bases line up with TRBD1. This CDR3 spans 15 amino acids. The germline gives CDR1 KGHSH, CDR2 LQKENI. Trimming removed 3 bases from V and 3 bases from J; junction bases left unmatched: 4. The CDR3: CASSPGQGGTDTQYF. The CDR3 DNA is TGTGCCAGCTCACCGGGACAGGGTGGTACAGATACGCAGTATTTT.

This chain connects TRBV6-5 to TRBJ2-3; TRBD2 might be the D (6 bases). Looked up from germline, CDR1 is MNHEY and CDR2 is SVGAGI. Trimming shortened V by 0 bases and J by 7 bases, and 14 bases separated the two germline ends. CDR3 length: 15 amino acids. DNA of the CDR3: TGTGCCAGCAGTTACTCTCTGGGACTGAGAAATACGCAGTATTTT. Residues: CASSYSLGLRNTQYF.

The rearrangement uses TRBV10-3 and TRBJ2-3; 8 bases match TRBD2. J was trimmed by 0 bases and V by 3 bases; bases with no gene match: 2. Germline values: CDR1 ENHRY, CDR2 SYGVKD. The CDR3 contains 15 residues. The CDR3 coding sequence is TGTGCCATCAGTGATGGGACTAGAAGCACAGATACGCAGTATTTT. Its translation: CAISDGTRSTDTQYF.

V gene TRBV4-1 combines with J gene TRBJ1-4; 8 nucleotides match TRBD1. The CDR3 sequence is 17 residues long. Germline V gene sequence: CDR1 MGHRA, CDR2 YSYEKL. The junction had 6 bases not matched to a gene; V was cut back by 3 bases and J by 0 bases. CDR3 DNA: TGCGCCAGCAGCCAGAGCGGACAGGGAGCAACTAATGAAAAACTGTTTTTT. Amino acid sequence: CASSQSGQGATNEKLFF.

For the CDR3, the DNA is TGTGCCAGCAGTTCCCCAACCTCTGGAAACACCATATATTTT. Protein sequence: CASSSPTSGNTIYF. V usage is TRBV28 and J usage is TRBJ1-3; D unclear. V lost 4 bases and J lost 0, with 7 bases in between. This CDR3 contains 14 residues. Germline loops: CDR1 MDHEN, CDR2 SYDVKM.

The chain joins TRBV18 to TRBJ1-2, with D possibly being TRBD1 (5 bases). Deletions cut 3 bases from V and 7 bases from J, with 24 bases between. Germline assignment: CDR1 KGHSH and CDR2 LQKENI. The CDR3 loop spans 17 amino acids. The CDR3 region is CASSPLTGPSEVGGYTF. The CDR3 DNA sequence: TGTGCCAGCTCACCGTTAACGGGACCCTCCGAGGTCGGTGGCTACACCTTC.